This entry is about one TCR beta chain. Per germline, CDR1 SNHLY and CDR2 FYNNEI. This CDR3 is built from 14 residues. V was cut by 7 bases and J by 4 bases, with 16 bases left in between. TCRdb keeps only in-frame clones here, not all; method: immunoSEQ multiplex PCR. The repertoire holds 100,000 to 150,000 clones, around nine tenths seen once, with roughly 1.2% in the top ten. The sample originates from a study of blood T cell repertoires in COVID-19. This chain connects TRBV2 to TRBJ1-2; TRBD1 might be the D (5 bases). This sequence was found in a woman older than 75 with acute or convalescent COVID-19. Material: peripheral blood. The CDR3 DNA sequence: TGTGCCAGCAAAAGACAGCACACGTCCTATGGCTACACCTTC. Translated, it gives CASKRQHTSYGYTF.